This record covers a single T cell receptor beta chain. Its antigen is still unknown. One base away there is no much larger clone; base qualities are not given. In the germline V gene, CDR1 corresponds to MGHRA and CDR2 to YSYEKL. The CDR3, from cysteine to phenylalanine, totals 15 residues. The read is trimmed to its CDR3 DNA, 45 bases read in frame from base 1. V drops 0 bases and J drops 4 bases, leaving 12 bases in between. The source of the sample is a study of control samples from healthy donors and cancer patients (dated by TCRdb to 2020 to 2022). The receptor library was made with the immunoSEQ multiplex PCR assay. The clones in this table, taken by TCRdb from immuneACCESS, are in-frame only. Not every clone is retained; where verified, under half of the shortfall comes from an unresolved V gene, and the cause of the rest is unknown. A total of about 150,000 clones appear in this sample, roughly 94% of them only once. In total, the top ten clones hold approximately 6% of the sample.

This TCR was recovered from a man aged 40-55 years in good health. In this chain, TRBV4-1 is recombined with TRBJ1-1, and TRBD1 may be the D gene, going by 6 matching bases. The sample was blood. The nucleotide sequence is TGCGCCAGCAGCCAAGATGGCAGGGGAGGCACTGAAGCTTTCTTT. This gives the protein CASSQDGRGGTEAFF.